This T cell receptor (beta chain) derives from a study of blood T cells in healthy people across ages. Whole-study findings and limits: Comparison with aged donors showed that long-lived donors had more naive CD4+ cells and higher diversity.

In its sample, this clonotype was seen once. The antigen remains unidentified. The V end lost 3 bases, the J end lost 5 bases, and 16 bases lay between the germline ends. This CDR3 region has 15 residues. Germline-derived CDR1 and CDR2 are MNHEY and SMNVEV (reference sequence). A J-beta primer mix and a sample-barcoded 5' primer were used in a second PCR of about 7 to 12 cycles. TCRdb reprocessed the 5' RACE reads with MiXCR, giving one entry per CDR3 protein. The table shows around 1,100,000 distinct CDR3 sequences, with roughly two fifths occurring only once. The rearrangement links TRBV27 to TRBJ1-2, with D perhaps matching TRBD1 (5 bases). The TCR was taken from a man between 18 and 35 years old in good health. Input material: blood. The CDR3 DNA is TGTGCCAGCAGTTTCGGGCAGGGTCTACCATATGGCTACACCTTC. Its protein product is CASSFGQGLPYGYTF.